Here is one TCR beta chain with its context. The target antigen is unknown. V lost 1 base, J lost 2 bases, and 7 bases lay in between. This CDR3 is 14 amino acids long. Germline V CDR1 and CDR2: SGHRS, YFSETQ. Sequenced by immunoSEQ multiplex PCR; TCRdb stores in-frame clones only, minus some. The table shows approximately 130,000 clones, with 75% to 95% occurring only once. This sample is part of a study of T cell responses to AZD1222 COVID-19 vaccine. Study-wide points: White British donors predominated, females outnumbered males, and clonal diversity was possibly underestimated. Baseline seropositives among AZD1222 recipients totaled only 5 to 7. Spike as a whole was targeted by vaccine-associated CD4 TCRs, dominant at 160-218 and 743-854. Repertoires were collected only later (after the peak T cell response had occurred).

The receptor was isolated from an adult in good health. The chain combines TRBV5-1 with TRBJ1-5; D ambiguous. The specimen was peripheral blood, collected on day 0 of AZD1222 vaccination. Here the CDR3 DNA reads TGCGCCAGCAGCTTGCTGGGCGGCAATCAGCCCCAGCATTTT. Protein sequence: CASSLLGGNQPQHF.